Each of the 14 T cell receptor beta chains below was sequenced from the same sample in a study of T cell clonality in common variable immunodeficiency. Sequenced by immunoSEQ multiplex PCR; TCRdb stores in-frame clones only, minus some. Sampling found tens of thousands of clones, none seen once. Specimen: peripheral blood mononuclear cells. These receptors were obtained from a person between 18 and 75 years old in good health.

The sequenced CDR3 bases are TGTGCCAGCAGCCTGACAAAAGGATCCTACGAG. Translation gives CASSLTKGSYE. The full CDR3 reads CASSLTKGSYEQYF. This rearrangement joins TRBV11-3 to TRBJ2-7; no firm D call. Sequencing ends 3 residues short of the CDR3 end; the germline J gene provides the rest. The CDR3 is 14 amino acids. Germline V gene data show CDR1 as SGHNT and CDR2 as YENEEA. The V gene lost 5 bases and the J gene lost 1 base, with 12 bases spanning the gap. The entire variable domain, with the rest obtained from reference TRBV11-3 and TRBJ2-7, is as follows: EAGVVQSPRYKIIEKKQPVAFWCNPISGHNTLYWYLQNLGQGPELLIRYENEEAVDDSQLPKDRFSAERLKGVDSTLKIQPAELGDSAVYLCASSLTKGSYEQYFGPGTRLTVT.

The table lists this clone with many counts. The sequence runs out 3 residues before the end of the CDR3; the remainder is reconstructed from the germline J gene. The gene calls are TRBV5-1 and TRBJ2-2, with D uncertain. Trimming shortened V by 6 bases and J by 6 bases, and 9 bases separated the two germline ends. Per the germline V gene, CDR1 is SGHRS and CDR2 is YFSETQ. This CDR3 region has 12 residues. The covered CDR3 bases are TGCGCCAGCACTCTAACTTCCGGGGAG. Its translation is CASTLTSGE. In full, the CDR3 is CASTLTSGELFF. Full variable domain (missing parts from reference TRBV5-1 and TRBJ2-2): KAGVTQTPRYLIKTRGQQVTLSCSPISGHRSVSWYQQTPGQGLQFLFEYFSETQRNKGNFPGRFSGRQFSNSRSEMNVSTLELGDSALYLCASTLTSGELFFGEGSRLTVL.

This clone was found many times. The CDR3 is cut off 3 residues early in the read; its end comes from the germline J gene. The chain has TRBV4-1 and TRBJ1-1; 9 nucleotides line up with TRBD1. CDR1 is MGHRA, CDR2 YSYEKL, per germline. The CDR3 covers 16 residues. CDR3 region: CASSHEWEGTGWEAFF. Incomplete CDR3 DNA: TGCGCCAGCAGCCACGAATGGGAGGGGACAGGGTGGGAA.

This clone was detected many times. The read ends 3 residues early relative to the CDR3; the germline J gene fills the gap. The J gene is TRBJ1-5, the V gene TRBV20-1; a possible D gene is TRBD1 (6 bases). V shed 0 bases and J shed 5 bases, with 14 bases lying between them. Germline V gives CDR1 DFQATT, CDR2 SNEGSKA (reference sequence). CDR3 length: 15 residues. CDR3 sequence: CSAREGNREYQPQHF. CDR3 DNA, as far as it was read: TGCAGTGCTAGAGAAGGGAACAGGGAATATCAGCCC.

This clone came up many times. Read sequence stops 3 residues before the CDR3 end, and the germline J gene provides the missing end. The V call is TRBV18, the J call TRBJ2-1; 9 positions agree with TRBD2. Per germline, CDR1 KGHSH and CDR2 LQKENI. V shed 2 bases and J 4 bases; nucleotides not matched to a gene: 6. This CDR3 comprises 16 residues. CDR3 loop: CASSPGLAGTYNEQFF. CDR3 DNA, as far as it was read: TGTGCCAGCTCACCAGGGCTAGCGGGAACGTACAATGAG. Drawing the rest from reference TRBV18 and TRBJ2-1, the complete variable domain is NAGVMQNPRHLVRRRGQEARLRCSPMKGHSHVYWYRQLPEEGLKFMVYLQKENIIDESGMPKERFSAEFPKEGPSILRIQQVVRGDSAAYFCASSPGLAGTYNEQFFGPGTRLTVL.

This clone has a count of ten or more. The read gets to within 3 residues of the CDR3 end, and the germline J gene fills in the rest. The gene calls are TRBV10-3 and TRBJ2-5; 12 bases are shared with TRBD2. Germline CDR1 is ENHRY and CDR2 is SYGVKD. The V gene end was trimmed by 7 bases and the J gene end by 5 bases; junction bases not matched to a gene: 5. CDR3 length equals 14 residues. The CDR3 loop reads CAIKPGLAGETQYF. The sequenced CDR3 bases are TGTGCCATCAAACCGGGACTAGCGGGTGAGACC.

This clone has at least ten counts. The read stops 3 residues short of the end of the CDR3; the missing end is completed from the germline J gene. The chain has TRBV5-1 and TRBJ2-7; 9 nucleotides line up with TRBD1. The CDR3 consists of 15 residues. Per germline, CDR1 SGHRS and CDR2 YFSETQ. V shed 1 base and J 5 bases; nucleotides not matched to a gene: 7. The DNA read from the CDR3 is TGCGCCAGCAGCTTGTCCGGGACAGGGTTAGACGAG. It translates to CASSLSGTGLDE. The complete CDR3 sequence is CASSLSGTGLDEQYF.

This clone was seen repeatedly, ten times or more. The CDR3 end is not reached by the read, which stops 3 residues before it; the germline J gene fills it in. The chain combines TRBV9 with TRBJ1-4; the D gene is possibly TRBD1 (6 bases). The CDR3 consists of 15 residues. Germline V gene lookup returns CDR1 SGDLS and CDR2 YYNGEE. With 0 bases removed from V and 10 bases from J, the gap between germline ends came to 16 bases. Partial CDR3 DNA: TGTGCCAGCAGCGTAGGGAGGGGACAAAGCAGAAAA. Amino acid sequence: CASSVGRGQSRK. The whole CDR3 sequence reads CASSVGRGQSRKLFF.

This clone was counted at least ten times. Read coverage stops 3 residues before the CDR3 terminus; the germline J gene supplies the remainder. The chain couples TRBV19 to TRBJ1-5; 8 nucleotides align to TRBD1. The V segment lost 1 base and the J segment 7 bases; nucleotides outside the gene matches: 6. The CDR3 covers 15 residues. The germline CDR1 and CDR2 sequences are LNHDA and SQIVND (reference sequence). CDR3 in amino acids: CASSIVGTGKQPQHF. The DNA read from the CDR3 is TGTGCCAGTAGTATAGTTGGGACAGGTAAACAGCCC.

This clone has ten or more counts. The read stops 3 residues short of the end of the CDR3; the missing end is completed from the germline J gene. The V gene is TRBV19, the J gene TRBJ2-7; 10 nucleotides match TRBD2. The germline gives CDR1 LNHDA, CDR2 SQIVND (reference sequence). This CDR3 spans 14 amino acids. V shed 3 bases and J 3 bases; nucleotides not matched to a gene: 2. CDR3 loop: CASSIRLAGYEQYF. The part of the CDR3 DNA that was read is TGTGCCAGTAGTATCAGACTAGCGGGCTACGAG.

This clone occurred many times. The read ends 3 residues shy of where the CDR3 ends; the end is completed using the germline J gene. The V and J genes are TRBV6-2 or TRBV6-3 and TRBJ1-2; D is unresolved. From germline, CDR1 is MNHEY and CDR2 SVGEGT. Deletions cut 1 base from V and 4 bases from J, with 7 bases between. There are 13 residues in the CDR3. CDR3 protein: CASSYFATYGYTF. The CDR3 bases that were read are TGTGCCAGCAGTTACTTTGCTACCTATGGC.

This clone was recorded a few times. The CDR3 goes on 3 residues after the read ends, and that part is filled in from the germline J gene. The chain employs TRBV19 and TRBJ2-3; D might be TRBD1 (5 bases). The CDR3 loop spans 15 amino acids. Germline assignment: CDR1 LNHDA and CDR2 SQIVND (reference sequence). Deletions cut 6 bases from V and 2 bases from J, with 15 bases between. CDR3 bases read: TGTGCCAGTAGCCCCAAGGCAGGGATCACAGATACG. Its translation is CASSPKAGITDT. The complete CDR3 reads CASSPKAGITDTQYF.

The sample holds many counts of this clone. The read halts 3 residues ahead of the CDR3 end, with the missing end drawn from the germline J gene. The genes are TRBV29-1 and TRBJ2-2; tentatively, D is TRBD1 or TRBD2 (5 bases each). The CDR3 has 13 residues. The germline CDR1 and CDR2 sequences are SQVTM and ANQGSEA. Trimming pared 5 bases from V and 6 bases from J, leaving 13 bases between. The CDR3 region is CSVMRGRAGELFF. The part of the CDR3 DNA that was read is TGCAGCGTTATGAGGGGAAGGGCCGGGGAG.

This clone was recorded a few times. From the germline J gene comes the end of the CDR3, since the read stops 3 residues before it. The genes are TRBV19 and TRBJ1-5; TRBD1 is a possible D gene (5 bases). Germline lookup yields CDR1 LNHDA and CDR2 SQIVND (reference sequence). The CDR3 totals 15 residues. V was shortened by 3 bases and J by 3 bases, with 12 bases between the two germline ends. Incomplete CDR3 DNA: TGTGCCAGTAGTATTAACGAAGGGGCCAATCAGCCC. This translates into CASSINEGANQP. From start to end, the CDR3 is CASSINEGANQPQHF. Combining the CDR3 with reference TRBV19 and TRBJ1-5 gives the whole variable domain DGGITQSPKYLFRKEGQNVTLSCEQNLNHDAMYWYRQDPGQGLRLIYYSQIVNDFQKGDIAEGYSVSREKKESFPLTVTSAQKNPTAFYLCASSINEGANQPQHFGDGTRLSIL.